These 22 T cell receptor beta chains originate from one sample sequenced in a study of T cells in Graves' hyperthyroidism and ophthalmopathy. Amplification targeted TCR beta CDR3 regions from RNA transcripts. When the TCR CDR3 underwent first-round RT-PCR, the HTBI primer set was used. MiXCR, run by TCRdb on the multiplex PCR reads, gives a single entry per CDR3 protein. The data show fewer than 800,000 distinct CDR3 sequences, roughly 15% seen once. The source material was blood. All receptors derive from a man in his late teens or twenties with Graves' hyperthyroidism.

This clonotype was counted many times. The chain has TRBV28 and TRBJ2-5; 9 nucleotides align to TRBD2. The ends lost 8 bases at V and 5 bases at J; junction bases unmatched: 6. The CDR3 length is 13 residues. The germline CDR1 and CDR2 sequences are MDHEN and SYDVKM. Here the CDR3 DNA reads TGTGCCAGCTTAGCGGGAGTGCGGGAGACCCAGTACTTC. It specifies CASLAGVRETQYF. The full variable domain, rest sourced from reference TRBV28 and TRBJ2-5, is DVKVTQSSRYLVKRTGEKVFLECVQDMDHENMFWYRQDPGLGLRLIYFSYDVKMKEKGDIPEGYSVSREKKERFSLILESASTNQTSMYLCASLAGVRETQYFGPGTRLLVL.

This clonotype was recorded at least ten times. The chain couples TRBV7-2 to TRBJ2-7; TRBD1 matches at 9 bases. The length of the CDR3 is 13 residues. Looked up from germline, CDR1 is SGHTA and CDR2 is FQGNSA. Trimming removed 1 base from V and 6 bases from J; junction bases left unmatched: 1. The CDR3 nucleotides are TGTGCCAGCAGCTTAGGGACAGGGGCCGAGCAGTACTTC. It encodes CASSLGTGAEQYF.

The chain is built from TRBV5-5 and TRBJ2-3; D unclear. CDR3 length: 14 amino acids. Germline CDR1 and CDR2: SGHKS and YYEKEE (reference sequence). V was cut by 0 bases and J by 4 bases, with 9 bases left in between. The CDR3 DNA is TGTGCCAGCAGCTTGGCAGCAGCTCCAGATACGCAGTATTTT. Protein product: CASSLAAAPDTQYF.

This clonotype was observed at least ten times. This chain uses TRBV15 with TRBJ2-5, with D tentatively TRBD1 (5 bases). The germline CDR1 and CDR2 sequences are LNHNV and YYDKDF (reference sequence). V gave up 2 bases and J gave up 5 bases, with 6 bases separating them. The CDR3 covers 12 residues. The CDR3 DNA follows: TGTGCCACCAGCAGATCAGGGGAGACCCAGTACTTC. This sequence encodes CATSRSGETQYF. The entire variable domain, with the rest obtained from reference TRBV15 and TRBJ2-5, is as follows: DAMVIQNPRYQVTQFGKPVTLSCSQTLNHNVMYWYQQKSSQAPKLLFHYYDKDFNNEADTPDNFQSRRPNTSFCFLDIRSPGLGDTAMYLCATSRSGETQYFGPGTRLLVL.

The chain carries TRBV14 and TRBJ1-2; D ambiguous. CDR1 SGHDN and CDR2 FVKESK come from the germline V gene. The CDR3 covers 13 residues. The V and J ends lost 5 bases and 7 bases respectively, with 14 bases between them. CDR3 amino acids: CASSYPGIGGYTF. CDR3 bases: TGTGCCAGCAGCTATCCGGGAATTGGTGGCTACACCTTC.

There are a few counts of this clonotype. CDR3 sequence (DNA): TGCAGCGCCATCCACTCCTACGAGCAGTACTTC. It specifies CSAIHSYEQYF. The genes are TRBV29-1 and TRBJ2-7; no clear D gene. The germline V and J ends were trimmed by 7 bases and 0 bases, with 7 bases remaining between them. There are 11 residues in the CDR3. The germline V gene has CDR1 SQVTM and CDR2 ANQGSEA.

The chain is built from TRBV28 and TRBJ2-2; 10 bases are shared with TRBD1. This CDR3 comprises 15 residues. The junction had 0 bases not matched to a gene; V was cut back by 2 bases and J by 3 bases. CDR1 and CDR2 from the germline V gene are MDHEN and SYDVKM. Here the CDR3 DNA reads TGTGCCAGCAGTTTAGGGACAGGGGACACCGGGGAGCTGTTTTTT. Residues: CASSLGTGDTGELFF. Combining the CDR3 with reference TRBV28 and TRBJ2-2 gives the whole variable domain DVKVTQSSRYLVKRTGEKVFLECVQDMDHENMFWYRQDPGLGLRLIYFSYDVKMKEKGDIPEGYSVSREKKERFSLILESASTNQTSMYLCASSLGTGDTGELFFGEGSRLTVL.

The table lists this clonotype with many counts. V and J are TRBV28 and TRBJ2-7; no definite D call. Per the germline V gene, CDR1 is MDHEN and CDR2 is SYDVKM. V gave up 3 bases and J gave up 0 bases, with 6 bases separating them. CDR3 length: 13 amino acids. In DNA form, the CDR3 reads TGTGCCAGCAGTTTCGACATCTCCTACGAGCAGTACTTC. It encodes CASSFDISYEQYF.

This clonotype was seen at least ten times. The chain combines TRBV28 with TRBJ2-1; no definite D call. The CDR3 covers 12 residues. CDR1 and CDR2 (germline): MDHEN, SYDVKM. Trimming removed 4 bases at V and 7 bases at J, with 8 bases between. The DNA for the CDR3 is TGTGCCAGCAGTTCCCCACAGAATGAGCAGTTCTTC. Amino acids: CASSSPQNEQFF.

This chain links TRBV20-1 with TRBJ2-1; TRBD1 matches 7 bases. Germline CDR1 DFQATT, CDR2 SNEGSKA (reference sequence). CDR3 length: 16 amino acids. The V and J ends lost 0 bases and 8 bases, in that order; junction bases with no gene match: 13. The CDR3 reads CSARDPVKTGKDEQFF. The CDR3 region has the DNA TGCAGTGCTAGAGATCCCGTGAAGACAGGGAAAGATGAGCAGTTCTTC.

This clonotype was found a few times. The genes are TRBV7-8 and TRBJ1-3; D call uncertain. Per the germline V gene, CDR1 is SGHVS and CDR2 is FQNEAQ. Deletions cut 0 bases from V and 2 bases from J, with 8 bases between. This CDR3 has 15 amino acids. CDR3 region: CASSLALGPGNTIYF. Here the CDR3 DNA reads TGTGCCAGCAGCTTAGCGTTAGGTCCTGGAAACACCATATATTTT.

The chain combines TRBV5-1 with TRBJ2-1; unclear D gene. With 0 bases removed from V and 8 bases from J, the gap between germline ends came to 6 bases. Germline loops: CDR1 SGHRS, CDR2 YFSETQ. There are 12 residues in the CDR3. As DNA, the CDR3 is TGCGCCAGCAGCTTGGGAGATCATGAGCAGTTCTTC. Protein sequence: CASSLGDHEQFF.

This clonotype showed up many times. V and J are TRBV11-2 and TRBJ2-5; D gene uncertain. The CDR3 has 14 residues. CDR1 and CDR2 from the germline V gene are SGHAT and FQNNGV. V lost 1 base to trimming and J lost 2 bases, with 8 bases between them. The DNA of the CDR3 is TGTGCCAGCAGCTTAGGGACCGAACAAGAGACCCAGTACTTC. Its protein is CASSLGTEQETQYF.

This clonotype was seen many times. This chain joins TRBV28 and TRBJ2-1; TRBD2 aligns across 10 bases. The germline V gene encodes CDR1 MDHEN and CDR2 SYDVKM. This CDR3 has 15 amino acids. The trim removed 6 bases at V and 7 bases at J, leaving 9 bases unmatched. The CDR3 spells CASSPGTSEKNEQFF. The CDR3, as DNA: TGTGCCAGCAGCCCCGGGACTAGCGAGAAGAATGAGCAGTTCTTC.

There are a few counts of this clonotype. The chain links TRBV19 to TRBJ2-7; 9 bases line up with TRBD1. This CDR3 spans 14 amino acids. V gave up 8 bases and J gave up 3 bases; unmatched junction bases: 8. The V gene's germline CDR1 is LNHDA and CDR2 SQIVND (reference sequence). DNA for the CDR3: TGTGCCAGTTCGACGGGACAGGGACACTACGAGCAGTACTTC. It encodes CASSTGQGHYEQYF.

This clonotype was detected once. The J gene is TRBJ2-6, the V gene TRBV7-8; D remains ambiguous. This CDR3 region has 15 residues. Trimming pared 6 bases from V and 0 bases from J, leaving 9 bases between. CDR1 is SGHVS, CDR2 FQNEAQ, per germline. The CDR3 sequence: CASSRVVSGANVLTF. The CDR3 nucleotides read TGTGCCAGCAGTCGGGTTGTCTCTGGGGCCAACGTCCTGACTTTC.

This clonotype was picked up many times. The V gene is TRBV11-2, the J gene TRBJ2-5; maybe TRBD1 (5 bases). Per the germline V gene, CDR1 is SGHAT and CDR2 is FQNNGV. Trimming removed 1 base at V and 1 base at J, with 7 bases between. This CDR3 comprises 14 residues. The CDR3 reads CASSLGQIQETQYF. The CDR3 nucleotides are TGTGCCAGCAGCTTAGGACAGATCCAAGAGACCCAGTACTTC.

Many counts were recorded for this clonotype. This chain joins TRBV24-1 and TRBJ2-7; D is undetermined. In germline, CDR1 is KGHDR, CDR2 SFDVKD. This CDR3 is 13 amino acids long. Trimming took 2 bases from V and 1 from J, leaving 5 bases between them. In nucleotides, the CDR3 is TGTGCCACCAGTGATTCACGGTCCTACGAGCAGTACTTC. Amino acids: CATSDSRSYEQYF.

The chain recombines TRBV28 with TRBJ2-3; 7 nucleotides align to TRBD2. J gave up 7 bases and V 6 bases, and 16 bases lay outside the gene matches. This CDR3 is built from 16 residues. The germline V gene has CDR1 MDHEN and CDR2 SYDVKM. CDR3 in amino acids: CASRPESGKRKNTQYF. CDR3 sequence (DNA): TGTGCCAGCAGACCTGAAAGCGGGAAGCGAAAAAATACGCAGTATTTT.

This clonotype showed up many times. The chain couples TRBV20-1 to TRBJ1-2; no reliable D call. There are 11 residues in the CDR3. Trimming removed 5 bases at V and 6 bases at J, with 10 bases between. Germline-derived CDR1 and CDR2 are DFQATT and SNEGSKA (reference sequence). In DNA form, the CDR3 reads TGCAGTGCTGGAGGAGGCCATGGCTACACCTTC. Translation gives CSAGGGHGYTF.

This clonotype was recorded only once. The V call is TRBV2, the J call TRBJ2-1; D may be TRBD1 or TRBD2 (5 bases each). The CDR3 totals 13 residues. Trimming cost V 4 bases and J 6 bases, with 10 bases left between them. Germline lookup yields CDR1 SNHLY and CDR2 FYNNEI. The CDR3 sequence is CASSAGTINEQFF. The CDR3, as DNA: TGTGCCAGCAGTGCCGGGACGATCAATGAGCAGTTCTTC.

This clonotype was picked up a small number of times. The chain links TRBV11-2 to TRBJ2-3, with D tentatively TRBD1 (5 bases). This CDR3 contains 16 residues. The V end lost 2 bases, the J end lost 6 bases, and 18 bases lay between the germline ends. Looked up from germline, CDR1 is SGHAT and CDR2 is FQNNGV. CDR3 DNA sequence: TGTGCCAGCAGCTTAAGGGGTCGCGTGAGGATGGATACGCAGTATTTT. Amino acids: CASSLRGRVRMDTQYF.